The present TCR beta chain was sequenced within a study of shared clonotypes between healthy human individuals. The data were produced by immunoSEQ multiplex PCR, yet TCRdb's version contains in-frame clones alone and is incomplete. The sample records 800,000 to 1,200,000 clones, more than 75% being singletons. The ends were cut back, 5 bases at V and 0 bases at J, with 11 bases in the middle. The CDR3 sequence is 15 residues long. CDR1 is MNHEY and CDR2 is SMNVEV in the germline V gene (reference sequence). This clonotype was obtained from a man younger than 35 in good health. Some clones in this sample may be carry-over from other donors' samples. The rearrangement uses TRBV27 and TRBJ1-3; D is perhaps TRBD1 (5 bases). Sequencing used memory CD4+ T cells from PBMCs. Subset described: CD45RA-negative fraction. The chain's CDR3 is CASSRGGVSGNTIYF. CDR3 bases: TGTGCCAGCAGTCGTGGAGGGGTCTCTGGAAACACCATATATTTT.